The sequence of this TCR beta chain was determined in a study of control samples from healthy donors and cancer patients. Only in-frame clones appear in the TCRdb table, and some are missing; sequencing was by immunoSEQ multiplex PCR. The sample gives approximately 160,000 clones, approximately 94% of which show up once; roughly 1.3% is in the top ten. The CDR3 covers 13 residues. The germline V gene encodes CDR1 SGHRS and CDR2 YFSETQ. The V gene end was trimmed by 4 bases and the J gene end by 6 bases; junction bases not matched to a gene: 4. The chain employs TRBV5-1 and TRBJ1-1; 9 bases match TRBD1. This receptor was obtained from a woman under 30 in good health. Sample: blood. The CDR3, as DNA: TGCGCCAGCAGCCCACAGGGGGCCGCTGAAGCTTTCTTT. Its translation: CASSPQGAAEAFF. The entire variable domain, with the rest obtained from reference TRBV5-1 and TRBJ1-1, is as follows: KAGVTQTPRYLIKTRGQQVTLSCSPISGHRSVSWYQQTPGQGLQFLFEYFSETQRNKGNFPGRFSGRQFSNSRSEMNVSTLELGDSALYLCASSPQGAAEAFFGQGTRLTVV.